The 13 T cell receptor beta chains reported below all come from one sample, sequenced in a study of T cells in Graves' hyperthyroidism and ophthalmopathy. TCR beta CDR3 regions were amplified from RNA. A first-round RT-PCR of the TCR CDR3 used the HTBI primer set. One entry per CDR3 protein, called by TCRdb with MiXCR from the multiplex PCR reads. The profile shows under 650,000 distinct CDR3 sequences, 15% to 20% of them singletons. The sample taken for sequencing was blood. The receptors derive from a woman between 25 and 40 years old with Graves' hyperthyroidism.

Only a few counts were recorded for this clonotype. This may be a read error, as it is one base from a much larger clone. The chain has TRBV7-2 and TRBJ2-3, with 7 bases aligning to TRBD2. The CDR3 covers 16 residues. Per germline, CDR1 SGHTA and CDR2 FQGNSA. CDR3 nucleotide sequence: TGTGTCAGCAGCTTAGCGCCGAGGACTAGAGGGTATACGCAGTATTTT. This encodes CVSSLAPRTRGYTQYF.

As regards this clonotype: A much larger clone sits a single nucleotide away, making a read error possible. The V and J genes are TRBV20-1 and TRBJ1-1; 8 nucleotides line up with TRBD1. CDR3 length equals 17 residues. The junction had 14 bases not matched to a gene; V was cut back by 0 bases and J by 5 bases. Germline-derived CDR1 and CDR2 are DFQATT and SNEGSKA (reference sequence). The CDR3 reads CSARDPKGQVRSTEAFF. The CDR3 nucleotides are TGCAGTGCTAGAGATCCTAAGGGACAGGTTAGGAGTACTGAAGCTTTCTTT.

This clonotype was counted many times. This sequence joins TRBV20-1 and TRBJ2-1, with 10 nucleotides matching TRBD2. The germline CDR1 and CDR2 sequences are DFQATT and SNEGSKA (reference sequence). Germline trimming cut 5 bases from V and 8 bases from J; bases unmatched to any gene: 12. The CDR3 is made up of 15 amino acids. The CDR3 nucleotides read TGCAGTGCTCGAGCACAGCGGGAGGGCCGGGATGAGCAGTTCTTC. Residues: CSARAQREGRDEQFF.

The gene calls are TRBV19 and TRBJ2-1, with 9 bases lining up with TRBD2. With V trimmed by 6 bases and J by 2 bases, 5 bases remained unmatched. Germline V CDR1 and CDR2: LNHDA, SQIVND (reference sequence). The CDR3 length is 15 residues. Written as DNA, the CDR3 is TGTGCCAGTAGCCCGGCTAGCGGGACCTACAATGAGCAGTTCTTC. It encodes CASSPASGTYNEQFF.

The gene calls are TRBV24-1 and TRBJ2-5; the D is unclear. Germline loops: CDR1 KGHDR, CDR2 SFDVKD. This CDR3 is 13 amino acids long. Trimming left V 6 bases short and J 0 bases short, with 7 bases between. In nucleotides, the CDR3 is TGTGCCACCAGTAGTCCAAACCAAGAGACCCAGTACTTC. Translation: CATSSPNQETQYF.

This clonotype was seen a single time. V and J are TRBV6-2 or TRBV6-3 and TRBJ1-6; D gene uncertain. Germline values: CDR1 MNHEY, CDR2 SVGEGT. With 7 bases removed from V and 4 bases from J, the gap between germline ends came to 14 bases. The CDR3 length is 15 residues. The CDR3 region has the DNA TGTGCCAGCAACACTGGAACGGGATATAATTCACCCCTCCACTTT. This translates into CASNTGTGYNSPLHF.

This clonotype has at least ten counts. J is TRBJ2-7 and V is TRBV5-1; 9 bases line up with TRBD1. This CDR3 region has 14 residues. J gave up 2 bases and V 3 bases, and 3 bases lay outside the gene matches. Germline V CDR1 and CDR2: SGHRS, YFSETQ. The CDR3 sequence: CASSWGQGAYEQYF. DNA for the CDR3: TGCGCCAGCAGCTGGGGACAGGGAGCCTACGAGCAGTACTTC.

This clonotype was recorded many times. The CDR3 spells CASSARSTNQPQHF. CDR3 in DNA: TGTGCCAGCAGTGCCCGCAGTACCAATCAGCCCCAGCATTTT. The rearrangement uses TRBV6-1 and TRBJ1-5, with D unresolved. There are 14 residues in the CDR3. Trimming took off 4 bases at V and 3 bases at J, with 10 bases between the two ends. Looked up from germline, CDR1 is MNHNS and CDR2 is SASEGT.

The CDR3 DNA sequence: TGTGCCAGCAGCTTAGTGACGAGGGGTAATGAAAAACTGTTTTTT. Translating gives CASSLVTRGNEKLFF. The V call is TRBV11-2, the J call TRBJ1-4; D perhaps matches TRBD1 (5 bases). CDR3 length: 15 residues. Per the germline V gene, CDR1 is SGHAT and CDR2 is FQNNGV. V dropped 1 base and J dropped 4 bases, with 10 bases sitting between them.

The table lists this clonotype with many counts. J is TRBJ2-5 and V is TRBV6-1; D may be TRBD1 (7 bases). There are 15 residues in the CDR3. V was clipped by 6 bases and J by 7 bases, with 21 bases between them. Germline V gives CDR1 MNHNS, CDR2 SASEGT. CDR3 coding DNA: TGTGCCAGCAGCGAAACAGGGGACTTGGGTGGGACCCAGTACTTC. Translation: CASSETGDLGGTQYF.

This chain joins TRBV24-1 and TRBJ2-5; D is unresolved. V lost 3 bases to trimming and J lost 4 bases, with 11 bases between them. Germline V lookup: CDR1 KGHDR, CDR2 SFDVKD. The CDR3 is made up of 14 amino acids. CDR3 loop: CATSDPLRVETQYF. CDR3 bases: TGTGCCACCAGTGATCCACTACGAGTAGAGACCCAGTACTTC.

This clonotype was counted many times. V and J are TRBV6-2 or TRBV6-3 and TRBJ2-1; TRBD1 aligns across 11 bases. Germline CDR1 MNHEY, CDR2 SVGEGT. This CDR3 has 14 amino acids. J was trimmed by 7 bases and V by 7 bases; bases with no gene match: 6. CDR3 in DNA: TGTGCCAGCACCGGGACAGGGGGAAAAAATGAGCAGTTCTTC. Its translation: CASTGTGGKNEQFF.

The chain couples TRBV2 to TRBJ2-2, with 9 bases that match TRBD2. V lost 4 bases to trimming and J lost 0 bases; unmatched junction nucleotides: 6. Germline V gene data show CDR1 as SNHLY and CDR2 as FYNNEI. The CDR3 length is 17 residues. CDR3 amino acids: CASSARLAEPNTGELFF. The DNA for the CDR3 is TGTGCCAGCAGTGCCCGACTAGCGGAACCGAACACCGGGGAGCTGTTTTTT. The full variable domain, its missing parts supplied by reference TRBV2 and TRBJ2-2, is EPEVTQTPSHQVTQMGQEVILRCVPISNHLYFYWYRQILGQKVEFLVSFYNNEISEKSEIFDDQFSVERPDGSNFTLKIRSTKLEDSAMYFCASSARLAEPNTGELFFGEGSRLTVL.